This T cell receptor beta chain comes out of a study of OX40 agonist ivuxolimab in advanced cancers. Turning to the overall study: Ivuxolimab was an agonistic, fully human IgG2 monoclonal antibody directed against OX40 (CD134), a costimulatory receptor. Intravenous ivuxolimab was administered to patients every 2 weeks at six dose levels: 0.01, 0.1, 0.3, 1.5, 3 and 10 mg/kg. Of the 50 to 55 dose-escalation patients, hepatocellular carcinoma was present in some 19, melanoma in approximately 15, renal cell carcinoma in 9 and head and neck cancer in 9. In the dose-escalation cohort, 70% to 85% of patients were male, and the mean age was 60 years with a range of roughly 20 to 85. Prior anti-PD-1, anti-PD-L1 or anti-CTLA-4 therapy was permitted, and approximately 40% of dose-escalation patients had received checkpoint inhibitors. Partial responses occurred in three dose-escalation patients: two with cutaneous melanoma and one with hepatocellular carcinoma. The point of sequencing TCRbeta in the periphery was to test whether ivuxolimab changed TCR sequence diversity and drove clonal T-cell expansion. The paper describes the monotherapy dose-escalation part (N ≈ 52 patients) of the phase I trial of ivuxolimab. Study-level results and caveats: After ivuxolimab, expanded clones were on average more numerous among CD8+ T cells than among CD4+ T cells. At doses of 0.1 to 3.0 mg/kg, clonal expansion of both CD4+ and CD8+ blood T cells was observed from baseline to week 6. The antigen specificity of the peripheral T cells that underwent clonal expansion was not determined. In the 0.1-3.0 mg/kg groups, partial responders were among the patients with the lowest normalized peripheral clonal expansion, particularly in CD8+ T cells. Low levels of normalized T-cell clonal expansion were also seen in some patients who did not respond.

V is reduced by 0 bases and J by 7 bases, leaving a spacing of 6 bases between them. As encoded in the germline V gene, CDR1 is MRHNA while CDR2 is SNTAGT. CDR3 length: 12 amino acids, cysteine to phenylalanine. Of all the DNA, just the CDR3 is kept, 36 bases in frame from base 1. Patients with a history of autoimmune disease or receiving systemic immunosuppression were excluded from the trial. In every dose cohort, peripheral blood was drawn for TCR sequencing at baseline, cycle 4 day 1, and cycle 7 day 1. Samples were obtained from an open-label, multicenter, first-in-human phase I dose-escalation trial of ivuxolimab. Adults with locally advanced or metastatic melanoma, renal cell carcinoma, hepatocellular carcinoma or head and neck squamous cell carcinoma were enrolled in the trial. Before TCR sequencing, CD4+ T cells and CD8+ T cells from peripheral blood were sorted into separate populations.

Genomic DNA was extracted from sorted cells for sequencing of the TCRbeta CDR3 region. TCRbeta CDR3 regions were sequenced using the immunoSEQ Assay. Here the immuneACCESS table is served through TCRdb, limited to in-frame sequences with V and J called. Missing clones are a known gap in these copies; in checked studies unresolved V genes cover under half, and the rest lacks a known reason. The sample data list some 19,000 clones, and around nine tenths of these were observed just once. The ten largest clones take up roughly 52% of the sample. In regard to this clone: Its antigen is currently not known. Base qualities are not recorded, but no much larger clone differs from it by a single base.

Rearrangement joined TRBV6-4 to TRBJ1-1; the D gene is not confidently resolved. The sequencing used CD4+ or CD8+ T cells sorted from blood, collected in a trial of the OX40 agonist ivuxolimab. This receptor was obtained from an adult with an advanced solid tumor such as melanoma, head and neck, liver or kidney cancer. The sequence in DNA is TGTGCCAGCAGTGACTCATGGGGTGAAGCTTTCTTT. This gives the protein CASSDSWGEAFF.